Below, one TCR beta chain is given with its context. V lost 6 bases, J lost 4 bases, and 9 bases stayed unmatched. Germline lookup yields CDR1 KGHSH and CDR2 LQKENI. This CDR3 spans 16 amino acids. PCR employed 60 Vbeta and 13 Jbeta primers. TCRdb's copy holds only in-frame clones and misses some; the assay was immunoSEQ multiplex PCR. The sample yields 150,000 to 200,000 clones, 75% to 85% seen once. The data belong to a study of cytomegalovirus exposure and HLA in healthy donors. Looking at the study overall: Out of fewer than 500 genotyped donors, roughly 78% belonged to the Caucasian-associated ancestry cluster.

This receptor was obtained from a woman aged 45-59 years in good health and CMV-seropositive. Sequencing was carried out using PBMCs. The V gene is TRBV18, the J gene TRBJ2-1; 10 bases agree with TRBD1. The CDR3 region has the DNA TGTGCCAGCTCGTCTCCCGGGACAGGGGATTACAATGAGCAGTTCTTC. This gives the protein CASSSPGTGDYNEQFF.